This is a list of T cell receptor beta chains from one sample in a study of blood T cell repertoires in COVID-19. Method: immunoSEQ multiplex PCR; TCRdb's copy keeps in-frame clones and lacks some. The sample shows around 180,000 clones, roughly 70% of them seen only once. Sequenced input: peripheral blood. These receptors originate from a woman of 80 years or more with acute or convalescent COVID-19. CDR3s include the opening cysteine and the closing phenylalanine or tryptophan. The D gene is left open where the match is weak.

CDR3 DNA,CDR3 protein,J gene,V gene,D gene
TGCGCCAGCAGCTTGGGGAGTCGCACTGAAGCTTTCTTT,CASSLGSRTEAFF,TRBJ1-1,TRBV5-1,NA
TGTGCCAGCAGGATACAGGGGGCGAGAGTTGGCTACACCTTC,CASRIQGARVGYTF,TRBJ1-2,TRBV28,TRBD1
TGTGCCAGCTCACCGGGACAGGGGACGCCCTACGAGCAGTACTTC,CASSPGQGTPYEQYF,TRBJ2-7,TRBV18,TRBD1
TGCAGTGCTAGTGGAGTAGCGGGAGGGGCAGATACGCAGTATTTT,CSASGVAGGADTQYF,TRBJ2-3,TRBV20-1,TRBD2
TGTGCCAGCAGCTTAACTACAGGCACGGGCTACACCTTC,CASSLTTGTGYTF,TRBJ1-2,TRBV7-9,NA
TGCAGCGCCTCGAGCGGGGCGAACACCGGGGAGCTGTTTTTT,CSASSGANTGELFF,TRBJ2-2,TRBV29-1,TRBD2
TGCGCCAGCAGCTTTCAAGGGGGCAATGGCTACACCTTC,CASSFQGGNGYTF,TRBJ1-2,TRBV5-1,TRBD1
TGTGCCAGCAGTTTACCAGGGACTAGCCGAGATACGCAGTATTTT,CASSLPGTSRDTQYF,TRBJ2-3,TRBV28,TRBD2
TGTGCCATCAGTATGACCCCGGGCAATGAGCAGTTCTTC,CAISMTPGNEQFF,TRBJ2-1,TRBV10-3,NA
TGTGCCAGCAGTGCGACAGGGGCCTTCACCGGGGAGCTGTTTTTT,CASSATGAFTGELFF,TRBJ2-2,TRBV2,TRBD1
TGTGCCAGTAGTATAGTCTTTGGGGGCGCAGGGAACACTGAAGCTTTCTTT,CASSIVFGGAGNTEAFF,TRBJ1-1,TRBV19,NA
TGCGCCAGCAGCCACTCCACGGACACCGGGGAGCTGTTTTTT,CASSHSTDTGELFF,TRBJ2-2,TRBV4-3,NA
TGTGCCAGCAGCTTAACAGGGGTGAACACTGAAGCTTTCTTT,CASSLTGVNTEAFF,TRBJ1-1,TRBV7-3,NA
TGTGCCAGCACCCTCGGGACAGGGAGGGGCAATCAGCCCCAGCATTTT,CASTLGTGRGNQPQHF,TRBJ1-5,TRBV28,TRBD1
TGTGCCATCAGTGGGGGACTAGCGGGAGCAAAACTTTACAATGAGCAGTTCTTC,CAISGGLAGAKLYNEQFF,TRBJ2-1,TRBV10-3,TRBD2
TGTGCCAGCAGCCAAACACGGAACACTGAAGCTTTCTTT,CASSQTRNTEAFF,TRBJ1-1,TRBV4-2,NA
TGTGCCAGTAGAGTCTTTGGGCGTTATGAAAAACTGTTTTTT,CASRVFGRYEKLFF,TRBJ1-4,TRBV19,NA
TGTGCCAGCAGGTTTAGCGGGAACTCCTACGAGCAGTACTTC,CASRFSGNSYEQYF,TRBJ2-7,TRBV7-2,TRBD2
TGTGCCAGCAGCCTAGAGTCTCCCGGCGGATACAATGAGCAGTTCTTC,CASSLESPGGYNEQFF,TRBJ2-1,TRBV11-2,NA